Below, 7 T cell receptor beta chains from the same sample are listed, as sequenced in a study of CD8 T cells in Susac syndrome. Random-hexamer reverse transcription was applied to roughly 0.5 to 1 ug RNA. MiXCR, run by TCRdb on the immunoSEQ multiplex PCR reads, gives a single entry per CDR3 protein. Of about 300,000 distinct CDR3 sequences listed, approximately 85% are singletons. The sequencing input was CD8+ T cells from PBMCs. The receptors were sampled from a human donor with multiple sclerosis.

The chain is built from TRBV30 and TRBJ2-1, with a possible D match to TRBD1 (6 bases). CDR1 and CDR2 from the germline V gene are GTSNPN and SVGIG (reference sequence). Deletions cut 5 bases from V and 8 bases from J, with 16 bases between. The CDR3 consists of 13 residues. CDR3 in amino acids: CAWGVSSGDEQFF. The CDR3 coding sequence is TGTGCCTGGGGCGTCTCCTCAGGGGATGAGCAGTTCTTC.

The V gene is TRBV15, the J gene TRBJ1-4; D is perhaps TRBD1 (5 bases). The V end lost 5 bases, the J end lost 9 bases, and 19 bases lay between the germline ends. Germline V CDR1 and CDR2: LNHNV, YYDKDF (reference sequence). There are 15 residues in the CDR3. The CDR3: CATSDRAGGYQKLFF. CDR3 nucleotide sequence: TGTGCCACCAGCGACCGGGCCGGGGGGTATCAAAAACTGTTTTTT.

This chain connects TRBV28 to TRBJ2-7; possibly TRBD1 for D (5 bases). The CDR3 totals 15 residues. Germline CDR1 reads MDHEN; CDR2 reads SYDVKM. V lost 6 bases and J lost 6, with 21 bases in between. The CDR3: CASSSIFPGSGEQYF. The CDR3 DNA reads TGTGCCAGCAGCTCAATCTTTCCAGGGTCAGGCGAGCAGTACTTC.

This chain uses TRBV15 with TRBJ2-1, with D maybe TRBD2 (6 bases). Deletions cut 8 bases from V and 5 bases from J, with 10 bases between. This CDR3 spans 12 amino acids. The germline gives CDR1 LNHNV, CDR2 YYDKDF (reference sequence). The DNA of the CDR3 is TGTGCCACCGCGACGGGAGACAATGAGCAGTTCTTC. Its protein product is CATATGDNEQFF.

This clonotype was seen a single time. CDR3 loop: CASSIKDRGPFEAFF. CDR3 DNA sequence: TGTGCCAGTAGTATAAAGGACAGGGGGCCATTTGAAGCTTTCTTT. V usage is TRBV19 and J usage is TRBJ1-1; 11 bases are a match to TRBD1. Germline CDR1 is LNHDA and CDR2 is SQIVND (reference sequence). V was pared by 2 bases and J by 7 bases, with 6 bases of the junction left unmatched. This CDR3 region has 15 residues.

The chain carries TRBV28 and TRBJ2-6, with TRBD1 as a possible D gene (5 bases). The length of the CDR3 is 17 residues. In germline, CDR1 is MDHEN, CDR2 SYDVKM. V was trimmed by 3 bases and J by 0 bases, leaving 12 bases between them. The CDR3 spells CASSLGLWDSGANVLTF. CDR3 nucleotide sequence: TGTGCCAGCAGTTTGGGGCTATGGGACTCTGGGGCCAACGTCCTGACTTTC.

The CDR3 coding sequence is TGTGCCAGCAGTTTACGGGAAGTATGGGGACAAAATGAAAAACTGTTTTTT. This sequence encodes CASSLREVWGQNEKLFF. The chain has TRBV27 and TRBJ1-4, with a possible D match to TRBD1 (6 bases). V was cut by 2 bases and J by 5 bases, with 18 bases left in between. Germline lookup yields CDR1 MNHEY and CDR2 SMNVEV (reference sequence). The CDR3 contains 17 residues.